This T cell receptor beta chain was sequenced during a study of blood T cells in healthy people across ages. About this clonotype: Its antigen is not identified.

Through a sample-barcoded 5' primer and a J-beta primer mix, a second PCR was run for roughly 6 to 11 cycles. One entry per CDR3 protein results from TCRdb running MiXCR on the 5' RACE reads. The sample holds 500,000 to 600,000 distinct CDR3 sequences; approximately 30% are singletons and the top ten take approximately 17%. The study's findings and limits: A strong correlation between TCR beta diversity and naive T cell percentage was seen.

The sequencing sample was made of blood. The clonotype originates from a woman in her sixties or seventies in good health.

CDR3 amino acids: CASSFPEGEKLFF. The DNA for the CDR3 is TGTGCCAGCAGCTTCCCAGAGGGGGAAAAACTGTTTTTT. The gene calls are TRBV7-9 and TRBJ1-4, with D perhaps matching TRBD1 (5 bases). The V and J ends lost 3 bases and 8 bases respectively, with 10 bases between them. The CDR3 has 13 residues. CDR1 is SEHNR, CDR2 FQNEAQ, per germline (reference sequence).